This passage covers 29 T cell receptor beta chains from one sample sequenced in a study of T cell responses to AZD1222 COVID-19 vaccine. TCRdb's copy holds only in-frame clones and misses some; the assay was immunoSEQ multiplex PCR. This sample has tens of thousands of clones; more than 75% occur once, and the top ten carry approximately 10%. Sequencing was performed on peripheral blood, taken on day 0 of AZD1222 vaccination. These receptors were taken from an adult in good health.

This clone was detected once. The gene calls are TRBV25-1 and TRBJ1-5; perhaps TRBD1 as D (5 bases). The CDR3 contains 13 residues. Between the trimmed V and J ends, which lost 3 bases and 5 bases, there was a span of 8 bases. Germline CDR1 is MGHDK and CDR2 is SYGVNS. CDR3 nucleotide sequence: TGTGCCAGCAGTGATGGGGGAGATCAGCCCCAGCATTTT. Residues: CASSDGGDQPQHF. Full variable domain (remainder filled in from reference TRBV25-1 and TRBJ1-5): EADIYQTPRYLVIGTGKKITLECSQTMGHDKMYWYQQDPGMELHLIHYSYGVNSTEKGDLSSESTVSRIRTEHFPLTLESARPSHTSQYLCASSDGGDQPQHFGDGTRLSIL.

V usage is TRBV5-1 and J usage is TRBJ1-2; D ambiguous. V was shortened by 5 bases and J by 2 bases, with 10 bases between the two germline ends. Germline V gene sequence: CDR1 SGHRS, CDR2 YFSETQ. The CDR3 sequence is 13 residues long. The CDR3 protein is CASSTESNYGYTF. CDR3 nucleotides: TGCGCCAGCAGTACAGAATCGAACTATGGCTACACCTTC.

V usage is TRBV30 and J usage is TRBJ1-3, with 7 bases fitting TRBD1. The CDR3 length is 13 residues. Germline CDR1 and CDR2: GTSNPN and SVGIG (reference sequence). V shed 3 bases and J 4 bases; nucleotides not matched to a gene: 3. The CDR3 coding sequence is TGTGCCTGGAGGCCGGGACAGGGAAACACCATATATTTT. Its translation: CAWRPGQGNTIYF. The full variable domain, rest sourced from reference TRBV30 and TRBJ1-3, is SQTIHQWPATLVQPVGSPLSLECTVEGTSNPNLYWYRQAAGRGLQLLFYSVGIGQISSEVPQNLSASRPQDRQFILSSKKLLLSDSGFYLCAWRPGQGNTIYFGEGSWLTVV.

The chain combines TRBV27 with TRBJ2-1; 12 bases fit TRBD2. The germline gives CDR1 MNHEY, CDR2 SMNVEV (reference sequence). There are 16 residues in the CDR3. The ends lost 1 base at V and 9 bases at J; junction bases unmatched: 7. The CDR3 loop reads CASSLYPSGGAFEQFF. The CDR3 DNA sequence: TGTGCCAGCAGTTTATACCCTAGCGGGGGGGCCTTTGAGCAGTTCTTC.

CDR3 protein: CASSLAGGPDTQYF. The DNA for the CDR3 is TGCGCCAGCAGCTTGGCCGGGGGGCCAGATACGCAGTATTTT. The chain links TRBV5-1 to TRBJ2-3; TRBD2 is a possible D gene (7 bases). The V gene lost 0 bases and the J gene lost 4 bases, with 9 bases spanning the gap. This CDR3 comprises 14 residues. Germline V gene lookup returns CDR1 SGHRS and CDR2 YFSETQ.

This clone is a singleton in its sample. The V gene is TRBV12-3 or TRBV12-4, the J gene TRBJ2-2; D is ambiguous. V was pared by 6 bases and J by 1 base, with 6 bases between. This CDR3 contains 13 residues. CDR3 in amino acids: CASRKMNTGELFF. The CDR3 region has the DNA TGTGCCAGCAGGAAGATGAACACCGGGGAGCTGTTTTTT.

The chain recombines TRBV5-1 with TRBJ2-3; 10 nucleotides line up with TRBD2. Trimming took 0 bases from V and 0 from J; bases not matched to a gene: 10. Per the germline V gene, CDR1 is SGHRS and CDR2 is YFSETQ. The CDR3 has 19 amino acids. The CDR3 spells CASSLVPSGGATSTDTQYF. The CDR3, as DNA: TGCGCCAGCAGCTTGGTGCCTAGCGGGGGAGCGACTAGCACAGATACGCAGTATTTT. Using reference TRBV5-1 and TRBJ2-3 for the parts outside the CDR3, the full variable domain is KAGVTQTPRYLIKTRGQQVTLSCSPISGHRSVSWYQQTPGQGLQFLFEYFSETQRNKGNFPGRFSGRQFSNSRSEMNVSTLELGDSALYLCASSLVPSGGATSTDTQYFGPGTRLTVL.

The rearrangement joins TRBV7-3 to TRBJ2-1; D uncertain. Germline V gene data show CDR1 as SGHTA and CDR2 as FQGTGA. This CDR3 is 15 amino acids long. V lost 5 bases to trimming and J lost 2 bases, with 13 bases between them. The CDR3 DNA is TGTGCCAGCAGCGGCGAGCCGAGCCCCTACAATGAGCAGTTCTTC. Translated, it gives CASSGEPSPYNEQFF.

The genes are TRBV28 and TRBJ2-4; TRBD2 might be the D (5 bases). CDR1 and CDR2 from the germline V gene are MDHEN and SYDVKM. CDR3 length: 14 amino acids. V gave up 5 bases and J gave up 3 bases, with 11 bases separating them. The CDR3: CASSITGNKNIQYF. The CDR3 DNA is TGTGCCAGCAGTATCACCGGGAACAAAAACATTCAGTACTTC.

V gene TRBV5-6 combines with J gene TRBJ2-7, with 8 positions matching TRBD1. Germline V gives CDR1 SGHDT, CDR2 YYEEEE. V was clipped by 3 bases and J by 6 bases; unmatched bases: 8. CDR3 size: 14 residues. In nucleotides, the CDR3 is TGTGCCAGCAGCTCCCGGGACAGGCTAAGCGAGCAGTACTTC. This gives the protein CASSSRDRLSEQYF.

The chain couples TRBV28 to TRBJ1-6, with D unresolved. V lost 5 bases and J 9 bases, leaving 14 bases between the germline ends. The CDR3 spans 14 residues. CDR1 and CDR2 from the germline V gene are MDHEN and SYDVKM. The CDR3 DNA sequence: TGTGCCAGCAGTCGCACGGGGAATGGTTCACCCCTCCACTTT. Translated, it gives CASSRTGNGSPLHF.

This rearrangement joins TRBV10-1 to TRBJ1-2, with 7 bases aligning to TRBD1. The germline V gene encodes CDR1 WNHNN and CDR2 SYGVQD (reference sequence). CDR3 length: 16 amino acids. V gave up 4 bases and J gave up 4 bases; unmatched junction bases: 12. CDR3 nucleotide sequence: TGCGCCAGCAGTGCCTCCGGGACAGCCGATATCTATGGCTACACCTTC. Translating gives CASSASGTADIYGYTF.

V usage is TRBV30 and J usage is TRBJ2-2, with 7 bases that match TRBD1. The CDR3 loop spans 15 amino acids. V was clipped by 1 base and J by 0 bases; unmatched bases: 2. Germline values: CDR1 GTSNPN, CDR2 SVGIG (reference sequence). CDR3 amino acids: CAWSAGTANTGELFF. DNA of the CDR3: TGTGCCTGGAGTGCCGGGACAGCGAACACCGGGGAGCTGTTTTTT.

The chain has TRBV6-2 or TRBV6-3 and TRBJ2-1; TRBD2 agrees at 10 bases. There are 14 residues in the CDR3. Germline V gene data show CDR1 as MNHEY and CDR2 as SVGEGT. J lost 8 bases, V lost 11 bases, and 12 bases had no gene match. The DNA of the CDR3 is TGTGCCTGCACCCCTAGCGGGAGCCTGCATGAGCAGTTCTTC. Translating it yields CACTPSGSLHEQFF.

V and J are TRBV9 and TRBJ2-7; the D gene is possibly TRBD2 (5 bases). This CDR3 comprises 14 residues. V was pared by 7 bases and J by 4 bases, with 18 bases between. CDR1 is SGDLS, CDR2 YYNGEE, per germline. The CDR3 loop is CASSSRVEGYEQYF. Written as DNA, the CDR3 is TGTGCCAGCTCCTCCCGGGTCGAGGGATACGAGCAGTACTTC.

This chain connects TRBV19 to TRBJ1-1; D gene ambiguous. The CDR3 totals 11 residues. Germline V gives CDR1 LNHDA, CDR2 SQIVND (reference sequence). The V and J ends lost 4 bases and 7 bases respectively, with 7 bases between them. This CDR3 reads CASSKSSEAFF. CDR3 DNA sequence: TGTGCCAGTAGTAAATCAAGTGAAGCTTTCTTT.

The chain has TRBV5-6 and TRBJ2-3, with 7 bases fitting TRBD1. Trimming removed 0 bases from V and 4 bases from J; junction bases left unmatched: 5. CDR1 SGHDT and CDR2 YYEEEE come from the germline V gene. The CDR3 sequence is 15 residues long. CDR3 sequence: CASSLGLGGADTQYF. For the CDR3, the DNA is TGTGCCAGCAGCTTGGGGTTAGGGGGCGCAGATACGCAGTATTTT.

This chain joins TRBV6-1 and TRBJ2-1; TRBD2 might be the D (5 bases). This CDR3 region has 17 residues. Germline values: CDR1 MNHNS, CDR2 SASEGT. V was clipped by 0 bases and J by 0 bases, with 12 bases between them. The CDR3: CASSEAAIGSSYNEQFF. The CDR3 DNA sequence: TGTGCCAGCAGTGAAGCTGCGATTGGGAGCTCCTACAATGAGCAGTTCTTC.

The gene calls are TRBV12-3 or TRBV12-4 and TRBJ1-5, with D uncertain. This CDR3 comprises 13 residues. V lost 1 base, J lost 5 bases, and 6 bases lay in between. The CDR3 DNA reads as TGTGCCAGCAGTTTAGGGACCTATCAGCCCCAGCATTTT. Translation gives CASSLGTYQPQHF.

On this clone: The same CDR3 can be traced to other DNA sequences in this sample. The gene calls are TRBV3-1 (or the pseudogene TRBV3-2) and TRBJ2-7; 7 nucleotides align to TRBD1. In germline, CDR1 is LGHDT, CDR2 YNNKEL (reference sequence). The CDR3 extends over 13 amino acids. V was clipped by 1 base and J by 4 bases; unmatched bases: 1. CDR3 in amino acids: CASSQGQGYEQYF. CDR3 DNA sequence: TGTGCCAGCAGCCAAGGACAGGGTTACGAGCAGTACTTC.

The chain uses TRBV5-1 and TRBJ2-5; TRBD2 matches at 13 bases. The trim removed 3 bases at V and 2 bases at J, leaving 7 bases unmatched. This CDR3 is built from 17 residues. Germline loops: CDR1 SGHRS, CDR2 YFSETQ. CDR3 in DNA: TGCGCCAGCAGCTCTGGACTAGCGGGAGAAGTACAAGAGACCCAGTACTTC. Its translation is CASSSGLAGEVQETQYF. Combining the CDR3 with reference TRBV5-1 and TRBJ2-5 gives the whole variable domain KAGVTQTPRYLIKTRGQQVTLSCSPISGHRSVSWYQQTPGQGLQFLFEYFSETQRNKGNFPGRFSGRQFSNSRSEMNVSTLELGDSALYLCASSSGLAGEVQETQYFGPGTRLLVL.

This sequence joins TRBV30 and TRBJ2-7; 9 nucleotides line up with TRBD1. V shed 3 bases and J 4 bases; nucleotides not matched to a gene: 10. CDR3 length: 15 amino acids. Looked up from germline, CDR1 is GTSNPN and CDR2 is SVGIG (reference sequence). CDR3 sequence: CAWRQPGQGHYEQYF. The CDR3 DNA sequence: TGTGCCTGGAGGCAACCGGGACAGGGACATTACGAGCAGTACTTC.

The rearrangement uses TRBV5-4 and TRBJ2-2; 7 bases are a match to TRBD1. V dropped 1 base and J dropped 7; count of bases not matched to a gene: 4. This CDR3 is built from 14 residues. Germline V gives CDR1 SGHNT, CDR2 YYREEE (reference sequence). The CDR3 is CASSLPGTVGELFF. The DNA of the CDR3 is TGTGCCAGCAGCTTGCCTGGGACAGTCGGGGAGCTGTTTTTT.

CDR3 in amino acids: CASSPTGQTRYQPQHF. In nucleotides, the CDR3 is TGTGCCAGTAGTCCGACGGGACAAACTCGATATCAGCCCCAGCATTTT. The V call is TRBV19, the J call TRBJ1-5; D is possibly TRBD1 (6 bases). The CDR3 contains 16 residues. Germline values: CDR1 LNHDA, CDR2 SQIVND (reference sequence). V shed 5 bases and J shed 5 bases, with 19 bases lying between them.

This clone was picked up a small number of times. This chain joins TRBV9 and TRBJ1-5, with unresolved D. The germline V and J ends were trimmed by 5 bases and 5 bases, with 11 bases remaining between them. This CDR3 spans 13 amino acids. Germline V gene lookup returns CDR1 SGDLS and CDR2 YYNGEE. The chain's CDR3 is CASSRSRDQPQHF. The CDR3 nucleotides read TGTGCCAGCAGTCGTAGCCGAGATCAGCCCCAGCATTTT. Full variable domain (remainder filled in from reference TRBV9 and TRBJ1-5): DSGVTQTPKHLITATGQRVTLRCSPRSGDLSVYWYQQSLDQGLQFLIQYYNGEERAKGNILERFSAQQFPDLHSELNLSSLELGDSALYFCASSRSRDQPQHFGDGTRLSIL.

CDR3 coding DNA: TGTGCCAGCAGTCGACAGGGGACTAACACCGGGGAGCTGTTTTTT. Translated: CASSRQGTNTGELFF. This rearrangement joins TRBV2 to TRBJ2-2, with 8 bases fitting TRBD1. Germline V gene sequence: CDR1 SNHLY, CDR2 FYNNEI. The length of the CDR3 is 15 residues. V lost 5 bases and J lost 2; bases outside the gene matches: 4.

The V and J genes are TRBV7-8 and TRBJ1-1; D remains ambiguous. Trimming removed 4 bases at V and 0 bases at J, with 9 bases between. This CDR3 has 14 amino acids. From germline, CDR1 is SGHVS and CDR2 FQNEAQ. In DNA, the CDR3 is TGTGCCAGCAGCTCCTCTGAGGTGAACACTGAAGCTTTCTTT. Protein sequence: CASSSSEVNTEAFF.

The chain's CDR3 is CASSWGTATGELFF. CDR3 in DNA: TGTGCCAGCAGTTGGGGGACAGCTACCGGGGAGCTGTTTTTT. V gene TRBV27 combines with J gene TRBJ2-2; TRBD1 matches at 7 bases. V lost 4 bases to trimming and J lost 5 bases; unmatched junction nucleotides: 4. Germline CDR1 and CDR2: MNHEY and SMNVEV (reference sequence). This CDR3 is built from 14 residues.

The chain couples TRBV6-5 to TRBJ1-1; 7 nucleotides agree with TRBD1. The ends lost 5 bases at V and 1 base at J; junction bases unmatched: 7. Germline values: CDR1 MNHEY, CDR2 SVGAGI. CDR3 length: 15 amino acids. DNA for the CDR3: TGTGCCAGCAGTCCTAGACAGGGCCGGAACACTGAAGCTTTCTTT. Translated: CASSPRQGRNTEAFF.